Ten or more counts support the clone carrying this TCR beta chain. The antigen remains undetermined. The data stem from a study of breast tumors, draining lymph nodes, adjacent tissues. The study, taken as a whole, reports: Compared with lymph nodes, tumors were less diverse; compared with nontumor tissue, more. Tumor T cell lymph node origin was a supported hypothesis, not proven.

TCRdb re-called the multiplex PCR reads through MiXCR, storing one row per CDR3 protein. The table records fewer than 140,000 distinct CDR3 sequences, about 31% of them present only once. From germline, CDR1 is SQVTM and CDR2 ANQGSEA. CDR3 size: 13 residues. The ends were cut back, 4 bases at V and 6 bases at J, with 13 bases in the middle. Breast cancer patients provided tissue from their axillary draining lymph nodes. Sequenced material: axillary lymph node tissue. The chain recombines TRBV29-1 with TRBJ2-1, with D tentatively TRBD2 (5 bases). This TCR was sampled from a female donor with breast cancer. Some clones in this sample may be carry-over from other donors' samples. The CDR3 nucleotides read TGCAGCGTTGTGGCTAGCTATTCCAATGAGCAGTTCTTC. Encoded protein: CSVVASYSNEQFF.